Listed below are T cell receptor beta chains from one sample, sequenced in a study of shared clonotypes between healthy human individuals. Profiling relied on immunoSEQ multiplex PCR, and the TCRdb table lists in-frame clones only, not all of them. Here the sample spans some 1 million clones, about 75% being singletons. Input material: memory CD4+ T cells sorted from blood. All receptors derive from a man younger than 35 in good health. The CDR3 runs from the conserved cysteine through the conserved F or W. D genes are given only for firm matches. Where a row states a size, it is once, few, many or the class of an expanded clone; other rows omit it.

length	D	size	J	V	DNA	CDR3
16	-	-	TRBJ1-3	TRBV6-6	TGTGCCAGCAGCAGGGACTTTTTACCCTCTGGAAACACCATATATTTT	CASSRDFLPSGNTIYF
19	TRBD1	-	TRBJ1-3	TRBV5-1	TGCGCCAGCAGCTTGGATGGCGCACGGACAGGAGGTACTGGAAACACCATATATTTT	CASSLDGARTGGTGNTIYF
12	-	few	TRBJ2-2	TRBV7-2	TGTGCCAGCAGCTTAAAATTCGGGGAGCTGTTTTTT	CASSLKFGELFF
13	-	-	TRBJ1-1	TRBV23-1	TGCGCCAGCAGCCAGGTGGGGAACACTGAAGCTTTCTTT	CASSQVGNTEAFF
14	-	-	TRBJ1-5	TRBV6-5	TGTGCCAGCAGGGAGACAGGTCGCAATCAGCCCCAGCATTTT	CASRETGRNQPQHF
14	-	-	TRBJ2-5	TRBV30	TGTGCCTGGAGCCTCGTTACAGCGCAAGAGACCCAGTACTTC	CAWSLVTAQETQYF
13	-	once	TRBJ1-5	TRBV6-1	TGTGCCAGCAGTGAGCTAGGGGATTTGCCCCAGCATTTT	CASSELGDLPQHF
14	-	-	TRBJ1-3	TRBV11-2	TGTGCCAGCACCGCAGGAAAACGGGGAAACACCATATATTTT	CASTAGKRGNTIYF
13	-	-	TRBJ1-1	TRBV2	TGTGCCAGCAGTTCCAGGGAGGAGGCTGAAGCTTTCTTT	CASSSREEAEAFF
15	TRBD2	-	TRBJ2-3	TRBV6-6	TGTGCCAGCAGAGGACTAGCGGGACTCACAGATACGCAGTATTTT	CASRGLAGLTDTQYF
13	-	many	TRBJ2-2	TRBV5-1	TGCGCCAGCGGGCGGGGCAGCGCCGGGGAGCTGTTTTTT	CASGRGSAGELFF
13	-	few	TRBJ1-4	TRBV5-6	TGTGCCAGCAGCTTGGGGAGAGGTGAAAAACTGTTTTTT	CASSLGRGEKLFF
15	-	-	TRBJ2-7	TRBV7-2	TGTGCCAGCAGCCTCCTCGGGTCGGGGATATACGAGCAGTACTTC	CASSLLGSGIYEQYF
14	-	-	TRBJ1-5	TRBV4-1	TGCGCCAGCAGCCCCACGGGGTGGGCTCAGCCCCAGCATTTT	CASSPTGWAQPQHF
14	TRBD1	-	TRBJ2-7	TRBV6-5	TGTGCCAGCAGTCCCAGGGGGCTCCATCACGAGCAGTACTTC	CASSPRGLHHEQYF
14	-	-	TRBJ1-1	TRBV6-5	TGTGCCAGCCGGAGGCACGGGGGGAACACTGAAGCTTTCTTT	CASRRHGGNTEAFF
15	-	-	TRBJ1-4	TRBV10-3	TGTGCCATCAGCTCAGGGGCTAGGACTAATGAAAAACTGTTTTTT	CAISSGARTNEKLFF
14	-	once	TRBJ2-3	TRBV2	TGTGCCAGCAGTGAGAGACAGGTCACAGATACGCAGTATTTT	CASSERQVTDTQYF
16	TRBD2	-	TRBJ2-1	TRBV5-6	TGTGCCAGCAGCTTAGTACTAGCGGGAGGACGTGGTGAGCAGTTCTTC	CASSLVLAGGRGEQFF
15	TRBD2	-	TRBJ2-5	TRBV7-7	TGTGCTAGCAGCTTAGCGCGCGGGGGTCAAGAGACCCAGTACTTC	CASSLARGGQETQYF
14	-	once	TRBJ1-4	TRBV6-1	TGTGCCAGCAGACTGGATTTGACTAATGAAAAACTGTTTTTT	CASRLDLTNEKLFF
14	TRBD1	-	TRBJ1-3	TRBV29-1	TGCAGCGTCGGGACAGGGCGCTCTGGAAACACCATATATTTT	CSVGTGRSGNTIYF
14	-	-	TRBJ2-7	TRBV6-1	TGTGCCAGCACCCGACGGGGCGGCCCCTACGAGCAGTACTTC	CASTRRGGPYEQYF
14	-	-	TRBJ1-5	TRBV5-6	TGTGCCAGCAGCACTGGGCAGTCCAATCAGCCCCAGCATTTT	CASSTGQSNQPQHF
16	TRBD2	-	TRBJ2-1	TRBV28	TGTGCCAGCAGTTCCTACCTAGCGGGGTCCTACAATGAGCAGTTCTTC	CASSSYLAGSYNEQFF
15	-	-	TRBJ1-4	TRBV7-8	TGTGCCAGCATCCCACGAGGGAACATTAATGAAAAACTGTTTTTT	CASIPRGNINEKLFF
13	-	-	TRBJ2-2	TRBV4-1	TGCGCCAGCAGCGACGGGTACACCGGGGAGCTGTTTTTT	CASSDGYTGELFF
12	-	few	TRBJ2-3	TRBV10-2	TGCGCCAGCAGCCAAGCCACAGATACGCAGTATTTT	CASSQATDTQYF
11	-	few	TRBJ2-7	TRBV28	TGTGCCAGCAGTCGAGGTCTGGGGCAGTACTTC	CASSRGLGQYF
15	-	few	TRBJ1-2	TRBV6-6	TGTGCCAGCAGCGCCGGACAGACCAGGGGTCTAGGCTACACCTTC	CASSAGQTRGLGYTF
13	-	-	TRBJ1-2	TRBV2	TGTGCCAGCAGTGAAAGACGGTCCTATGGCTACACCTTC	CASSERRSYGYTF
13	-	-	TRBJ2-5	TRBV19	TGTGCCAGTAGTGCACTATCTTGGGAGACCCAGTACTTC	CASSALSWETQYF
14	-	-	TRBJ1-6	TRBV9	TGTGCCAGCAGCGTAAAGGAGCTTAATTCACCCCTCCACTTT	CASSVKELNSPLHF
12	-	few	TRBJ2-5	TRBV28	TGTGCCAGCAAGCAGGACGGATCCCCGTTAAACTTC	CASKQDGSPLNF
14	TRBD1	-	TRBJ1-6	TRBV2	TGTGCCAGCAGTTGGACAGGGGACGGTTCACCCCTCCACTTT	CASSWTGDGSPLHF
13	-	-	TRBJ2-3	TRBV2	TGTGCCAGCAGCGGGAGAGGCACAGATACGCAGTATTTT	CASSGRGTDTQYF
15	-	-	TRBJ1-1	TRBV5-1	TGCGCCAGCAGCGGACAAGGTTCCCTGAACACTGAAGCTTTCTTT	CASSGQGSLNTEAFF
15	-	few	TRBJ1-3	TRBV9	TGTGCCAGCAGCCCTTCCTCGAGTACTCGAAACACCATATATTTT	CASSPSSSTRNTIYF
14	TRBD1	-	TRBJ1-2	TRBV9	TGTGCCAGCAGCGTAGGACAGGGCAACTATGGCTACACCTTC	CASSVGQGNYGYTF
14	-	-	TRBJ2-5	TRBV7-2	TGTGCCAGCAGCTTAGGGGGTAGTCAAGAGACCCAGTACTTC	CASSLGGSQETQYF
14	-	many	TRBJ1-6	TRBV15	TGTGCCACCAGCAGAGATGGGACCAATTCACCCCTCCACTTT	CATSRDGTNSPLHF
13	-	-	TRBJ1-2	TRBV28	TGTGCCAGCAGCTCCCTTGACAGTTATGGCTACACCTTC	CASSSLDSYGYTF
16	-	-	TRBJ2-3	TRBV9	TGTGCCAGCAGCGTAGGCGGTCGATATAGCACAGATACGCAGTATTTT	CASSVGGRYSTDTQYF
15	-	-	TRBJ2-3	TRBV6-6	TGTGCCAGCAGCCGGGGCCAGATTAGCACAGATACGCAGTATTTT	CASSRGQISTDTQYF
15	TRBD1	-	TRBJ2-7	TRBV18	TGTGCCAGCTCACCTATACAGGGGGTTAACTACGAGCAGTACTTC	CASSPIQGVNYEQYF
15	TRBD1	-	TRBJ2-3	TRBV4-1	TGCGCCAGCAGCCAAGATGGGACAGTCGCAGATACGCAGTATTTT	CASSQDGTVADTQYF
13	TRBD1	-	TRBJ2-3	TRBV6-1	TGTGCCACAAAGGGGACAGGCACAGATACGCAGTATTTT	CATKGTGTDTQYF
15	-	-	TRBJ2-7	TRBV1	TGCACCAGCAGCCAGCGTGGGACAGGGGGCTACGAGCAGTACTTC	CTSSQRGTGGYEQYF
15	TRBD1	-	TRBJ2-7	TRBV7-9	TGTGCCAGCAGCGGCCGGGACAGGAGCTCCTACGAGCAGTACTTC	CASSGRDRSSYEQYF
18	-	-	TRBJ2-7	TRBV4-1	TGCGCCAGCAGCCAAGCCAGGGCAGGGATGGGTATGTCCTACGAGCAGTACTTC	CASSQARAGMGMSYEQYF
17	TRBD1	-	TRBJ2-2	TRBV7-3	TGTGCCAGCAGCTTATGGGGACAGGCTTTAAACACCGGGGAGCTGTTTTTT	CASSLWGQALNTGELFF
15	-	once	TRBJ2-2	TRBV28	TGTGCCAGCAGTTTAGGAGGGGCCAACACCGGGGAGCTGTTTTTT	CASSLGGANTGELFF
16	-	once	TRBJ2-1	TRBV4-1	TGCGCCAGCAGCCCAACGGTGGGGGCACGATACAATGAGCAGTTCTTC	CASSPTVGARYNEQFF
15	TRBD1	-	TRBJ1-1	TRBV4-1	TGCGCCAGCAGCCAGCGGGACAGGGCGAGAACTGAAGCTTTCTTT	CASSQRDRARTEAFF
14	-	-	TRBJ2-5	TRBV5-6	TGTGCCAGCAGCCAAAGACAGACACAAGAGACCCAGTACTTC	CASSQRQTQETQYF